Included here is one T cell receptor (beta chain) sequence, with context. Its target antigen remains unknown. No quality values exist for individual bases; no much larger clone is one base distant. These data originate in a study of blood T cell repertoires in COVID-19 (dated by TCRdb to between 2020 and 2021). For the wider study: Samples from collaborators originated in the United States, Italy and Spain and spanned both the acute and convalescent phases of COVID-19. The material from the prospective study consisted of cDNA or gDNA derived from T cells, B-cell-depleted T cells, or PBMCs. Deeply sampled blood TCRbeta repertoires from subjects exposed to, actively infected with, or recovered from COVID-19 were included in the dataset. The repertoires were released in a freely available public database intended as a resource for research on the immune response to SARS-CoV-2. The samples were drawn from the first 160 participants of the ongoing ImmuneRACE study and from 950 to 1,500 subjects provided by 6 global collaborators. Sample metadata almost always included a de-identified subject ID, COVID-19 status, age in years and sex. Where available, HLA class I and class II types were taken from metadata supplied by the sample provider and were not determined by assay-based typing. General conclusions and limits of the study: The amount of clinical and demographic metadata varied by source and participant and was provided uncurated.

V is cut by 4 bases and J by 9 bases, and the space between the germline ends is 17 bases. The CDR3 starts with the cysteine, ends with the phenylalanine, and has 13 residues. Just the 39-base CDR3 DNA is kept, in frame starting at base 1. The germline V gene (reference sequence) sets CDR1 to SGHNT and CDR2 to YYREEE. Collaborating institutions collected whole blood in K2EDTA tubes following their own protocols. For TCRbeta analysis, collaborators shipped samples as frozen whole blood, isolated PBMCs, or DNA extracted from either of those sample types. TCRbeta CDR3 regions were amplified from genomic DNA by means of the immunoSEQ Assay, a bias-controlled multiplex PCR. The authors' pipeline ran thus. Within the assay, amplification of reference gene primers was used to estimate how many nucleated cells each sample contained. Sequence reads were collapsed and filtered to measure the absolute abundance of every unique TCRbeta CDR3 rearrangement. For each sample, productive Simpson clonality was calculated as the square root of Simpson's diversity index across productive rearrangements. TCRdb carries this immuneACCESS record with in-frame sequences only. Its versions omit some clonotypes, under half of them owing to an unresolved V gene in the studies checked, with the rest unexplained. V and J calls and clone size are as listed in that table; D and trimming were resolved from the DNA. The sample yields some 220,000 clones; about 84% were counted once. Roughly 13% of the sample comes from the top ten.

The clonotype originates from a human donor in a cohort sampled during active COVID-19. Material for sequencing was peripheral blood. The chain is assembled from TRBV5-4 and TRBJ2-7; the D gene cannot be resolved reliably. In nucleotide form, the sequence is TGTGCCAGCAGCCCCTACGTCGGTCAGCGGCAGTACTTC. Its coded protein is CASSPYVGQRQYF.